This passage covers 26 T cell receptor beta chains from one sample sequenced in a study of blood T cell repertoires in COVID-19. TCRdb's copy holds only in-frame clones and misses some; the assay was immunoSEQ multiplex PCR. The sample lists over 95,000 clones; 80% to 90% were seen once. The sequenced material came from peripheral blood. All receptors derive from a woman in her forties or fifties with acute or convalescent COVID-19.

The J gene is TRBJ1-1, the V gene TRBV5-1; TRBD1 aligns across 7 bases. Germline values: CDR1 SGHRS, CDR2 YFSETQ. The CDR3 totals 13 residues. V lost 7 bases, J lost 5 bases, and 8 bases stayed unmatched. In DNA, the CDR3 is TGCGCCAGCCAGGGGGAGCTAGGGACTGAAGCTTTCTTT. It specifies CASQGELGTEAFF.

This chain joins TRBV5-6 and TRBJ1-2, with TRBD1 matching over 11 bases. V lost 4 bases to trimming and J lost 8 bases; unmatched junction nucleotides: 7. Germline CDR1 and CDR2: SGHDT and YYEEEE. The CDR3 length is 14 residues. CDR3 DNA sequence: TGTGCCAGCAGCCCCGGACAGGGGGCGCGAGGCTACACCTTC. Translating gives CASSPGQGARGYTF.

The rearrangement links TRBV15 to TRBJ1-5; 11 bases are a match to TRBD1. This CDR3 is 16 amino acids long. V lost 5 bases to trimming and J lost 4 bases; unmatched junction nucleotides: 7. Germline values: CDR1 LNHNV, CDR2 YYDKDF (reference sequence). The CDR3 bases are TGTGCCACCAGCGGCTCCGGGACAGGGGGGAATCAGCCCCAGCATTTT. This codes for CATSGSGTGGNQPQHF. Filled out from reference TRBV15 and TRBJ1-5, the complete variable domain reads DAMVIQNPRYQVTQFGKPVTLSCSQTLNHNVMYWYQQKSSQAPKLLFHYYDKDFNNEADTPDNFQSRRPNTSFCFLDIRSPGLGDTAMYLCATSGSGTGGNQPQHFGDGTRLSIL.

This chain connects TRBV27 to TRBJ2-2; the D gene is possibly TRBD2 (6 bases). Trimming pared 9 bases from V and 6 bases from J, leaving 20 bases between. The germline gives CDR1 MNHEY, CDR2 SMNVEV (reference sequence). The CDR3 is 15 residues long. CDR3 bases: TGTGCCAGTCGGGGGTATAATCCCGGGCCCGGGGAGCTGTTTTTT. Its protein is CASRGYNPGPGELFF.

The CDR3 DNA is TGTGCCAGCAGCTTAAGGCCTAGCGGGAGGGATCGCAATGAGCAGTTCTTC. This sequence encodes CASSLRPSGRDRNEQFF. This rearrangement joins TRBV7-8 to TRBJ2-1, with 12 bases aligning to TRBD2. Germline values: CDR1 SGHVS, CDR2 FQNEAQ. The ends lost 2 bases at V and 6 bases at J; junction bases unmatched: 8. The CDR3 totals 17 residues. The full variable domain, completed using reference TRBV7-8 and TRBJ2-1, is GAGVSQSPRYKVAKRGQDVALRCDPISGHVSLFWYQQALGQGPEFLTYFQNEAQLDKSGLPSDRFFAERPEGSVSTLKIQRTQQEDSAVYLCASSLRPSGRDRNEQFFGPGTRLTVL.

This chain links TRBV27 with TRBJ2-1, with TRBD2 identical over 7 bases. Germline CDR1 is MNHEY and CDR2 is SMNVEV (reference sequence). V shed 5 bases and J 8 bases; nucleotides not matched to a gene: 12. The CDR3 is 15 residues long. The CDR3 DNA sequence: TGTGCCAGCAGTACCTTGGGCGGGAGAATCGATGAGCAGTTCTTC. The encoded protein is CASSTLGGRIDEQFF.

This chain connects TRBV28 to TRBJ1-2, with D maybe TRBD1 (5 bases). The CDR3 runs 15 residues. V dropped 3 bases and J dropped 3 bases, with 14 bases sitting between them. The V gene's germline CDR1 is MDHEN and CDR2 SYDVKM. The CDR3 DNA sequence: TGTGCCAGCAGTTTTGTAAACAGGAGGGACTATGGCTACACCTTC. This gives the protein CASSFVNRRDYGYTF.

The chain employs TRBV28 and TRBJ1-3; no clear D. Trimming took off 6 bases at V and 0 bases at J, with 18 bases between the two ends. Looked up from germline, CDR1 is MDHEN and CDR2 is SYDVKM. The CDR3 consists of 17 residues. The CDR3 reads CASSFLSGSSSGNTIYF. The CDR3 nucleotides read TGTGCCAGCAGCTTTCTTTCGGGATCAAGCTCTGGAAACACCATATATTTT.

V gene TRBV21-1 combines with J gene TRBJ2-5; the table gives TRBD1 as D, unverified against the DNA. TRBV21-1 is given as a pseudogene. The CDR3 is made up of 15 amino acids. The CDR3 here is CASSPVGQGGETQYF. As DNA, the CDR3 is TGTGCCAGCAGCCCAGTAGGACAGGGAGGAGAGACCCAGTACTTC.

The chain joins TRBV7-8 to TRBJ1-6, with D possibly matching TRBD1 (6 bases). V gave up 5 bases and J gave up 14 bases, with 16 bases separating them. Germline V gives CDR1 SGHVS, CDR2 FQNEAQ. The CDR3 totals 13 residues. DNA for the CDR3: TGTGCCAGCAGCCTCGGACAGAGGGAGTCCCTCCACTTT. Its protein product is CASSLGQRESLHF.

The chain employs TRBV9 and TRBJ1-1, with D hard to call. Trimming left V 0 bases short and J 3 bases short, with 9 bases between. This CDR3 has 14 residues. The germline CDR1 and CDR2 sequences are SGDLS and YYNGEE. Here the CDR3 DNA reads TGTGCCAGCAGCGTAGAGGCGGGCGACACTGAAGCTTTCTTT. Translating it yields CASSVEAGDTEAFF.

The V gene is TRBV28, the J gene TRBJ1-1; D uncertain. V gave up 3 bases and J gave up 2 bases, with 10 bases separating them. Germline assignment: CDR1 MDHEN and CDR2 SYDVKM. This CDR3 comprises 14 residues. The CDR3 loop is CASSLEVSNTEAFF. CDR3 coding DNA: TGTGCCAGCAGTTTGGAGGTTAGTAACACTGAAGCTTTCTTT.

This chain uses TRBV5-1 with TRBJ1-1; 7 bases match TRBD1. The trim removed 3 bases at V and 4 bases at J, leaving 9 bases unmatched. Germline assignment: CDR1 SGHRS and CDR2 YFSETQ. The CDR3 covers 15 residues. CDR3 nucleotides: TGCGCCAGCAGCTCCTCCCTGGCAGGGGGCACTGAAGCTTTCTTT. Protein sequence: CASSSSLAGGTEAFF.

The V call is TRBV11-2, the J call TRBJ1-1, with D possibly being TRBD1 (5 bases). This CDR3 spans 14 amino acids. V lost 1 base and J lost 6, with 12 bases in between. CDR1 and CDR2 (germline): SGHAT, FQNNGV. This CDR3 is CASSLVWGRAEAFF. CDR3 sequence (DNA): TGTGCCAGCAGCTTAGTATGGGGGAGGGCTGAAGCTTTCTTT.

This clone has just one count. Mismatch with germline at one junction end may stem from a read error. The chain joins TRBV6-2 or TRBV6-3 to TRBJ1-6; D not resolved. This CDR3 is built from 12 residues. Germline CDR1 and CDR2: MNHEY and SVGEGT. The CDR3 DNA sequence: TGTGCCAGCAGTACCTATGATTCACCCCTCCACTTT. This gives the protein CASSTYDSPLHF.

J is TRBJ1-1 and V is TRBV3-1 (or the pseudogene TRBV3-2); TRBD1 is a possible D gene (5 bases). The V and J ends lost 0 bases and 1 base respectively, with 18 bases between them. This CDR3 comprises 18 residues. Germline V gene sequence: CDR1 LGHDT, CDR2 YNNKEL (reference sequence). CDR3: CASSQEMSGIRGNTEAFF. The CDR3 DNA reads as TGTGCCAGCAGCCAAGAGATGAGCGGGATTAGGGGGAACACTGAAGCTTTCTTT.

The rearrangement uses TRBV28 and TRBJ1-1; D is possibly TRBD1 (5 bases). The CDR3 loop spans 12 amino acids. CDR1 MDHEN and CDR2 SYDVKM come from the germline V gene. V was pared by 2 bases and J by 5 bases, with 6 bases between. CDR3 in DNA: TGTGCCAGCAGTTTACAGGGTACTGAAGCTTTCTTT. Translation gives CASSLQGTEAFF.

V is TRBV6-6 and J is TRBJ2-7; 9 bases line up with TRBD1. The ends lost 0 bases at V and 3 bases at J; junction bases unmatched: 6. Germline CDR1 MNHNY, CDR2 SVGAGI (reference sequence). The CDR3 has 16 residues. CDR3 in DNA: TGTGCCAGCAGTTACTCACCCGGACAGGGGATCTACGAGCAGTACTTC. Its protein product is CASSYSPGQGIYEQYF.

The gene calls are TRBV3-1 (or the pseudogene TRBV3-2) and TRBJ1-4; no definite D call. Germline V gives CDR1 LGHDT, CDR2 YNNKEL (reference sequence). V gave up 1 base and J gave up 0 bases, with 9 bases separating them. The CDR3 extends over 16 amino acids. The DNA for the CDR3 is TGTGCCAGCAGCCAAGCTTTCCGTTCAACTAATGAAAAACTGTTTTTT. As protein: CASSQAFRSTNEKLFF.

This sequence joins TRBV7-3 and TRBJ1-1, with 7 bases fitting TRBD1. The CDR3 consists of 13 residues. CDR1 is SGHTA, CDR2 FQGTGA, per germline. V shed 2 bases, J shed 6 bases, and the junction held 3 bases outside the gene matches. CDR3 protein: CASSLGQGAEAFF. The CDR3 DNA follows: TGTGCCAGCAGCTTAGGTCAGGGGGCTGAAGCTTTCTTT.

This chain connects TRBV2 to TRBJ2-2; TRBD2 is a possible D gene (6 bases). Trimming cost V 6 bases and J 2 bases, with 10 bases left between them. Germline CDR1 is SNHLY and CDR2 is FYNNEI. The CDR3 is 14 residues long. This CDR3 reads CASRGGANTGELFF. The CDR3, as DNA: TGTGCCAGCAGAGGCGGGGCTAACACCGGGGAGCTGTTTTTT.

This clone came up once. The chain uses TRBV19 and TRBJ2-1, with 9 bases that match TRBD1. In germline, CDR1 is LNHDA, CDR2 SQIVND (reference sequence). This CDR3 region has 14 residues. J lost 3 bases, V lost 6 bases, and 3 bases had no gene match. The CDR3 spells CASRDRGLYNEQFF. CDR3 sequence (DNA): TGTGCCAGTAGGGACAGGGGCCTCTACAATGAGCAGTTCTTC.

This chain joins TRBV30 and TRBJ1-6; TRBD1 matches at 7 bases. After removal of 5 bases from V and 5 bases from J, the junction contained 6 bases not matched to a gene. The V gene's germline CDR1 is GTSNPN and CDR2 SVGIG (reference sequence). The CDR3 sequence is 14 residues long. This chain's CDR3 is CAWEPGTDNSPLHF. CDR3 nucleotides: TGTGCCTGGGAACCCGGGACAGATAATTCACCCCTCCACTTT.

The CDR3 DNA sequence: TGTGCCAGCAGCCATCCGGGACTCGCTGGGGCCAACGTCCTGACTTTC. Protein: CASSHPGLAGANVLTF. V usage is TRBV7-9 and J usage is TRBJ2-6; TRBD2 is a possible D gene (6 bases). There are 16 residues in the CDR3. V was trimmed by 5 bases and J by 2 bases, leaving 13 bases between them. The germline CDR1 and CDR2 sequences are SEHNR and FQNEAQ (reference sequence).

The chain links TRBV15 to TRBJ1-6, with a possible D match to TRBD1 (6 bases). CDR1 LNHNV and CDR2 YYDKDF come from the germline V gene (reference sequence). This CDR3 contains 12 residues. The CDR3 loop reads CGAGAYNSPLHF. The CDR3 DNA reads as TGTGGAGCGGGGGCATATAATTCACCCCTCCACTTT.

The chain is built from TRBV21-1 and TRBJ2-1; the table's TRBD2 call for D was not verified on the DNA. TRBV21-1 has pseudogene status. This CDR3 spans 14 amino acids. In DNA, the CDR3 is TGTGCCAGCACACTAGCGGGAGTGGTCAATGAGCAGTTCTTC. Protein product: CASTLAGVVNEQFF.